This entry lists 27 T cell receptor beta chains sequenced from one sample in a study of CXCR3-negative and CXCR3-positive naive CD8 T cells. Antigens for these TCRs are unknown. TRB cDNA libraries were made by UMI-labeled 5' RACE. From the 5' RACE reads, TCRdb lists one entry per CDR3 protein and no DNA. This sample's clone table lists tens of thousands of distinct CDR3 sequences. General study results and limits: When CXCR3-positive naive cells were set against CXCR3-negative naive cells, the former had more hydrophobic TRB CDR3s.

Sequenced input: naive CXCR3+ CD8+ T cells from blood. Noted subset: CD45RO-CCR7+CD27+CD95- naive CD8+ T cells expressing CXCR3 (TNR3+). The source of these receptors is a human donor in good health. Some clones in this sample may be carry-over from other donors' samples.

This chain links TRBV14 with TRBJ1-1; TCRdb's assignment of TRBD1 cannot be checked, as there is no DNA. Per germline, CDR1 SGHDN and CDR2 FVKESK. The CDR3 spans 16 residues. CDR3 region: CASSQFVAQWDTEAFF.

The chain recombines TRBV15 with TRBJ2-7; TCRdb indicates TRBD2, and absent DNA this call remains unverified. Germline V gene sequence: CDR1 LNHNV, CDR2 YYDKDF (reference sequence). The CDR3 has 13 residues. CDR3 protein: CATSLADYYEQYF.

The chain carries TRBV3-1 and TRBJ2-7; TCRdb reports TRBD2, a call that lacks DNA to check it against. The CDR3 has 14 amino acids. From germline, CDR1 is LGHDT and CDR2 YNNKEL (reference sequence). CDR3: CASSLAGGGNEQYF.

V usage is TRBV3-1 and J usage is TRBJ2-7. Germline V gene sequence: CDR1 LGHDT, CDR2 YNNKEL (reference sequence). The CDR3 consists of 14 residues. The CDR3 sequence is CASSQAGPNYEQYF.

The chain carries TRBV9 and TRBJ1-1; TCRdb's D call of TRBD1 is untestable without DNA. The CDR3 extends over 15 amino acids. Germline CDR1 is SGDLS and CDR2 is YYNGEE. CDR3 sequence: CASTPRGGRNTEAFF.

This chain links TRBV7-2 with TRBJ2-3. Germline CDR1 and CDR2: SGHTA and FQGNSA. CDR3 length: 12 amino acids. CDR3 sequence: CASSLGTDTQYF. The full variable domain, in which reference TRBV7-2 and TRBJ2-3 provide the parts outside the CDR3, is GAGVSQSPSNKVTEKGKDVELRCDPISGHTALYWYRQSLGQGLEFLIYFQGNSAPDKSGLPSDRFSAERTGGSVSTLTIQRTQQEDSAVYLCASSLGTDTQYFGPGTRLTVL.

The rearrangement uses TRBV28 and TRBJ2-2; TCRdb designates TRBD2, a call that cannot be tested without DNA. Germline values: CDR1 MDHEN, CDR2 SYDVKM. The CDR3 totals 15 residues. CDR3 in amino acids: CASSSSSRGTGELFF. Based on the CDR3 plus reference TRBV28 and TRBJ2-2, the full variable domain is DVKVTQSSRYLVKRTGEKVFLECVQDMDHENMFWYRQDPGLGLRLIYFSYDVKMKEKGDIPEGYSVSREKKERFSLILESASTNQTSMYLCASSSSSRGTGELFFGEGSRLTVL.

The V and J genes are TRBV6-5 and TRBJ2-5; TCRdb proposes TRBD1, but this gene call is untestable without DNA. CDR3 length equals 17 residues. Germline values: CDR1 MNHEY, CDR2 SVGAGI. CDR3 in amino acids: CASSYSNGAEQAETQYF.

The chain links TRBV7-2 to TRBJ2-1; TCRdb's D call, TRBD1, is unchecked because there is no DNA. Germline V gene data show CDR1 as SGHTA and CDR2 as FQGNSA. CDR3 size: 13 residues. CDR3 protein: CASSHDSYNEQFF.

The chain links TRBV9 to TRBJ2-7; TCRdb names TRBD2, which stays unverified in the absence of DNA. Germline V lookup: CDR1 SGDLS, CDR2 YYNGEE. The CDR3 totals 13 residues. This CDR3 is CASSDTPAGEQYF. The whole variable domain, remainder taken from reference TRBV9 and TRBJ2-7, is DSGVTQTPKHLITATGQRVTLRCSPRSGDLSVYWYQQSLDQGLQFLIQYYNGEERAKGNILERFSAQQFPDLHSELNLSSLELGDSALYFCASSDTPAGEQYFGPGTRLTVT.

V usage is TRBV20-1 and J usage is TRBJ2-2. The CDR3 is 15 amino acids. Germline CDR1 is DFQATT and CDR2 is SNEGSKA (reference sequence). The CDR3 loop is CSARELLRNTGELFF.

The chain uses TRBV11-2 and TRBJ2-2; lacking DNA, the TRBD2 call made by TCRdb goes unchecked. This CDR3 contains 16 residues. The V gene's germline CDR1 is SGHAT and CDR2 FQNNGV. This CDR3 reads CASSLPASGNTGELFF.

The rearrangement links TRBV5-4 to TRBJ1-2. Germline CDR1 reads SGHNT; CDR2 reads YYREEE (reference sequence). The CDR3 has 13 residues. The CDR3: CASSSTGNYGYTF.

This rearrangement joins TRBV7-3 to TRBJ1-2. The V gene's germline CDR1 is SGHTA and CDR2 FQGTGA. This CDR3 has 13 residues. The CDR3 spells CASSLSGTYGYTF.

This sequence joins TRBV28 and TRBJ1-6; the TCRdb D gene call, TRBD1, has no DNA to confirm it. Germline V gene lookup returns CDR1 MDHEN and CDR2 SYDVKM. There are 15 residues in the CDR3. The CDR3 spells CATLDREGGNSPLHF. Filled out from reference TRBV28 and TRBJ1-6, the complete variable domain reads DVKVTQSSRYLVKRTGEKVFLECVQDMDHENMFWYRQDPGLGLRLIYFSYDVKMKEKGDIPEGYSVSREKKERFSLILESASTNQTSMYLCATLDREGGNSPLHFGNGTRLTVT.

The chain employs TRBV29-1 and TRBJ2-7; the D call from TCRdb, TRBD2, cannot be confirmed without DNA. CDR1 and CDR2 (germline): SQVTM, ANQGSEA. The CDR3 loop spans 13 amino acids. CDR3 amino acids: CSVVGGPSYEQYF.

V and J are TRBV5-1 and TRBJ2-7. The CDR3 has 15 amino acids. Germline CDR1 reads SGHRS; CDR2 reads YFSETQ. CDR3 amino acids: CASSLDRKTLREQYF.

CDR3 sequence reads: CSVEDSALYSYEQYF. The J gene is TRBJ2-7, the V gene TRBV29-1. Germline lookup yields CDR1 SQVTM and CDR2 ANQGSEA. The CDR3 sequence is 15 residues long.

The CDR3 loop is CASSLKGSYNEQFF. The chain links TRBV6-6 to TRBJ2-1. The CDR3 spans 14 residues. CDR1 is MNHNY and CDR2 is SVGAGI in the germline V gene (reference sequence).

V usage is TRBV12-3 or TRBV12-4 and J usage is TRBJ1-2; the TCRdb D gene call, TRBD1, has no DNA to confirm it. The CDR3 has 12 amino acids. The CDR3 loop reads CASTPTGSGYTF.

The chain uses TRBV2 and TRBJ2-7; TCRdb selects TRBD2, and the lack of DNA leaves this call unchecked. CDR1 and CDR2 from the germline V gene are SNHLY and FYNNEI. The CDR3 sequence is 15 residues long. CDR3 loop: CASSESRDWTYEQYF.

The CDR3 protein is CASSLSGGASEQFF. This chain connects TRBV12-3 or TRBV12-4 to TRBJ2-1; no DNA is available, so the TRBD1 call from TCRdb remains unchecked. This CDR3 has 14 residues.

This chain joins TRBV30 and TRBJ1-1; absent DNA, TCRdb's TRBD1 call cannot be checked. The germline V gene has CDR1 GTSNPN and CDR2 SVGIG (reference sequence). There are 14 residues in the CDR3. CDR3: CAWSHRVGGTEAFF. Combining the CDR3 with reference TRBV30 and TRBJ1-1 gives the whole variable domain SQTIHQWPATLVQPVGSPLSLECTVEGTSNPNLYWYRQAAGRGLQLLFYSVGIGQISSEVPQNLSASRPQDRQFILSSKKLLLSDSGFYLCAWSHRVGGTEAFFGQGTRLTVV.

V gene TRBV3-1 combines with J gene TRBJ2-1; the D call of TRBD1 rests on TCRdb alone, since no DNA is present to check it. From germline, CDR1 is LGHDT and CDR2 YNNKEL (reference sequence). The CDR3 is 13 residues long. The CDR3 sequence is CASSQDWGTEQFF.

The V call is TRBV6-6, the J call TRBJ2-7; TCRdb's D call of TRBD1 is untestable without DNA. Germline CDR1 and CDR2: MNHNY and SVGAGI (reference sequence). The CDR3 sequence is 16 residues long. The CDR3 region is CASSPTGTGYSYEQYF.

J is TRBJ2-7 and V is TRBV7-2; the TCRdb call, TRBD1, lacks DNA for checking. The germline V gene encodes CDR1 SGHTA and CDR2 FQGNSA. This CDR3 region has 15 residues. The CDR3 sequence is CASSAPFWDKYEQYF.

The chain couples TRBV6-4 to TRBJ2-1; TCRdb's D call of TRBD1 is untestable without DNA. The CDR3 spans 13 residues. Germline loops: CDR1 MRHNA, CDR2 SNTAGT. The CDR3 is CASSQGEYNEQFF.